The clone carrying this T cell receptor (beta chain) is classed as medium-sized. These data originate in a study of T cell changes during pregnancy in multiple sclerosis. Germline lookup yields CDR1 LGHNA and CDR2 YNFKEQ. J gave up 0 bases and V 1 base, and 5 bases lay outside the gene matches. The length of the CDR3 is 16 residues. Profiled with immunoSEQ multiplex PCR; TCRdb holds only in-frame clones, not every one. The sample holds tens of thousands of clones; about 88% are singletons and the top ten take around 3.2%. This sequence originates from a female donor with multiple sclerosis, enrolled in a pregnancy study. This chain joins TRBV4-2 and TRBJ1-2; 7 nucleotides align to TRBD1. This specimen consisted of peripheral blood, obtained before pregnancy. In nucleotides, the CDR3 is TGTGCCAGCAGCCAAGCTGGGACAGACGCTAACTATGGCTACACCTTC. Its translation is CASSQAGTDANYGYTF.